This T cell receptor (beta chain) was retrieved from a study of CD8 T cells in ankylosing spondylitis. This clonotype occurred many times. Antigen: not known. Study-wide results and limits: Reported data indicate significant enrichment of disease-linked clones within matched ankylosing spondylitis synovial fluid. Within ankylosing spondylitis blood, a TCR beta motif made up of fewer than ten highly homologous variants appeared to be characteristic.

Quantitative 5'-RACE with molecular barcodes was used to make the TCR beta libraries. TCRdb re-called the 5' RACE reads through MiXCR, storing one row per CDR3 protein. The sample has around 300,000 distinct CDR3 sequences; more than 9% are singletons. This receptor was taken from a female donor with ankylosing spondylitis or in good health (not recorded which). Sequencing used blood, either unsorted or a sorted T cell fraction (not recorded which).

The CDR3 region has the DNA TGCGCCAGCAGCTTGAGTGATCTTGGCTACGAGCAGTACTTC. This encodes CASSLSDLGYEQYF. This sequence joins TRBV5-1 and TRBJ2-7, with unresolved D. Per the germline V gene, CDR1 is SGHRS and CDR2 is YFSETQ. The CDR3 runs to 14 residues. V shed 1 base and J shed 3 bases, with 11 bases lying between them.